This is a list of T cell receptor beta chains from one sample in a study of blood T cell repertoires in COVID-19. Assay used: immunoSEQ multiplex PCR; TCRdb lists only in-frame clones, some missing. Of fewer than 200,000 clones detected, about 85% appear once; the ten largest clones hold under 8.5%. The sequenced sample consisted of peripheral blood. The receptors originated from an older woman with COVID-19, enrolled during active disease. Each CDR3 is given with its conserved first and last residue. The D gene is left open where the match is weak. The size of a clone is reported for some rows only, either as once, few or many, or as a class for expanded clones.

d_call: TRBD1; j_call: TRBJ1-2; clone_size: -; v_call: TRBV18; cdr3_nt: TGTGCCAGCTCAGCTGGGACAGGGGGCAACTATGGCTACACCTTC; cdr3_aa: CASSAGTGGNYGYTF
d_call: -; j_call: TRBJ1-2; clone_size: -; v_call: TRBV27; cdr3_nt: TGTGCCAGCAGTTTATCCGGGTATGGAGGCTACACCTTC; cdr3_aa: CASSLSGYGGYTF
d_call: -; j_call: TRBJ2-3; clone_size: -; v_call: TRBV5-4; cdr3_nt: TGTGCCAGCAGATTGGGCCCGCGGATCCTGGGGGGTACGCAGTATTTT; cdr3_aa: CASRLGPRILGGTQYF
d_call: -; j_call: TRBJ2-3; clone_size: few; v_call: TRBV19; cdr3_nt: TGTGCCAGTAGTTACAGGGGCACAGATACGCAGTATTTT; cdr3_aa: CASSYRGTDTQYF
d_call: -; j_call: TRBJ2-5; clone_size: -; v_call: TRBV10-3; cdr3_nt: TGTGCCATCAGTGAGAATGGCAGTCAAGAGACCCAGTACTTC; cdr3_aa: CAISENGSQETQYF
d_call: -; j_call: TRBJ2-7; clone_size: -; v_call: TRBV20-1; cdr3_nt: TGCAGTGCTGAACAGGTGAACGAGCAGTACTTC; cdr3_aa: CSAEQVNEQYF
d_call: -; j_call: TRBJ2-5; clone_size: -; v_call: TRBV3-1/TRBV3-2; cdr3_nt: TGTGCCAGCAGCCTCAGAGAGACCCAGTACTTC; cdr3_aa: CASSLRETQYF
d_call: TRBD1; j_call: TRBJ1-2; clone_size: -; v_call: TRBV6-5; cdr3_nt: TGTGCCAGCACGAAGGACAGGGCGAGAAACTATGGCTACACCTTC; cdr3_aa: CASTKDRARNYGYTF
d_call: -; j_call: TRBJ1-2; clone_size: -; v_call: TRBV10-3; cdr3_nt: TGTGCCATCAGTGATAACAGCCCTGGGGGCTACACCTTC; cdr3_aa: CAISDNSPGGYTF
d_call: -; j_call: TRBJ1-1; clone_size: -; v_call: TRBV10-2; cdr3_nt: TGCGCCAGCAGTGACCTAATGAACACTGAAGCTTTCTTT; cdr3_aa: CASSDLMNTEAFF
d_call: -; j_call: TRBJ1-3; clone_size: -; v_call: TRBV11-2; cdr3_nt: TGTGCCAGCAGCACCGGGGACAATAGATACTCCTCCTCTGGAAACACCATATATTTT; cdr3_aa: CASSTGDNRYSSSGNTIYF
d_call: -; j_call: TRBJ1-3; clone_size: -; v_call: TRBV9; cdr3_nt: TGTGCCAGCAGCCCGACCCCAGGGTTTGGAAACACCATATATTTT; cdr3_aa: CASSPTPGFGNTIYF
d_call: TRBD2; j_call: TRBJ2-1; clone_size: once; v_call: TRBV7-2; cdr3_nt: TGTGCCAGCAGCCCCAGAAGGACTAGCCTTGGGGGCAATGAGCAGTTCTTC; cdr3_aa: CASSPRRTSLGGNEQFF
d_call: -; j_call: TRBJ1-1; clone_size: -; v_call: TRBV3-1/TRBV3-2; cdr3_nt: TGTGCCAGCAGCCAATTACAGGCTGAAGCTTTCTTT; cdr3_aa: CASSQLQAEAFF
d_call: -; j_call: TRBJ2-1; clone_size: once; v_call: TRBV3-1/TRBV3-2; cdr3_nt: TGTGCCAGCAGCACAGGGCTGGTTTACAATGAGCAGTTCTTC; cdr3_aa: CASSTGLVYNEQFF
d_call: -; j_call: TRBJ1-1; clone_size: -; v_call: TRBV7-8; cdr3_nt: TGTGCCAGCAGTTCTCCCGGTAACACTGAAGCTTTCTTT; cdr3_aa: CASSSPGNTEAFF
d_call: TRBD1; j_call: TRBJ1-4; clone_size: -; v_call: TRBV7-9; cdr3_nt: TGTGCCAGCAGCTTACCGGGACAGGGGTTTGCAACTAATGAAAAACTGTTTTTT; cdr3_aa: CASSLPGQGFATNEKLFF
d_call: TRBD1; j_call: TRBJ1-4; clone_size: few; v_call: TRBV10-2; cdr3_nt: TGCGCCAGCAGTGAGTCGACAGGGGGCCTTTATGAAAAACTGTTTTTT; cdr3_aa: CASSESTGGLYEKLFF
d_call: -; j_call: TRBJ1-1; clone_size: -; v_call: TRBV2; cdr3_nt: TGTGCCTCCCGAGTAGCGGGTGAAGCTTTCTTT; cdr3_aa: CASRVAGEAFF
d_call: -; j_call: TRBJ2-6; clone_size: -; v_call: TRBV6-5; cdr3_nt: TGTGCCAGCATAGGACTTAGCTCTGGGGCCAACGTCCTGACTTTC; cdr3_aa: CASIGLSSGANVLTF
d_call: TRBD1; j_call: TRBJ1-5; clone_size: -; v_call: TRBV20-1; cdr3_nt: TGCAGTGCTAGTCTTGGACAGGGGTATCAGCCCCAGCATTTT; cdr3_aa: CSASLGQGYQPQHF
d_call: -; j_call: TRBJ2-7; clone_size: -; v_call: TRBV1; cdr3_nt: TGCACCAGCAGCCAAGTAGAGACTAGCGGGAGTAAGGACGAGCAGTACTTC; cdr3_aa: CTSSQVETSGSKDEQYF
d_call: TRBD1; j_call: TRBJ1-1; clone_size: -; v_call: TRBV3-1/TRBV3-2; cdr3_nt: TGTGCCAGCAGCCAAGATATGGTGGGACAGGAAGCTTTCTTT; cdr3_aa: CASSQDMVGQEAFF
d_call: TRBD1; j_call: TRBJ2-5; clone_size: -; v_call: TRBV3-1/TRBV3-2; cdr3_nt: TGTGCCAGCAGCACATACAGGGGGGAGACCCAGTACTTC; cdr3_aa: CASSTYRGETQYF
d_call: -; j_call: TRBJ2-5; clone_size: -; v_call: TRBV6-5; cdr3_nt: TGTGCCAGCACCAAGGGGACTTGGAGGACGGAGACCCAGTACTTC; cdr3_aa: CASTKGTWRTETQYF
d_call: TRBD2; j_call: TRBJ2-1; clone_size: -; v_call: TRBV7-3; cdr3_nt: TGTGCCAGCAGCTTAAGACTAGCGGGGTACAATGAGCAGTTCTTC; cdr3_aa: CASSLRLAGYNEQFF
d_call: -; j_call: TRBJ1-6; clone_size: -; v_call: TRBV14; cdr3_nt: TGTGCCAGCAGCCAAGAATCAAGGGGTAATTCACCCCTCCACTTT; cdr3_aa: CASSQESRGNSPLHF
d_call: -; j_call: TRBJ2-3; clone_size: -; v_call: TRBV7-9; cdr3_nt: TGTGCCAGCAGCTTAGCAGATTACTTCACAGATACGCAGTATTTT; cdr3_aa: CASSLADYFTDTQYF
d_call: -; j_call: TRBJ1-4; clone_size: few; v_call: TRBV2; cdr3_nt: TGTGCCAGCGCTCCGGGACTGAGTAATGAAAAACTGTTTTTT; cdr3_aa: CASAPGLSNEKLFF
d_call: -; j_call: TRBJ2-3; clone_size: -; v_call: TRBV6-5; cdr3_nt: TGTGCCAGCAGTTTAGCCTTTTACAATACGCAGTATTTT; cdr3_aa: CASSLAFYNTQYF
d_call: TRBD1; j_call: TRBJ1-2; clone_size: -; v_call: TRBV7-8; cdr3_nt: TGTGCCAGCAGCGGCCGGGACAGCGGATTTAACTATGGCTACACCTTC; cdr3_aa: CASSGRDSGFNYGYTF
d_call: -; j_call: TRBJ1-3; clone_size: -; v_call: TRBV9; cdr3_nt: TGTGCCAGCAGCGAGGGCGGGGGGCCTGGAAACACCATATATTTT; cdr3_aa: CASSEGGGPGNTIYF
d_call: -; j_call: TRBJ2-2; clone_size: -; v_call: TRBV9; cdr3_nt: TGTGCCAGCAGCCCCCAGTTTACCGGGGAGCTGTTTTTT; cdr3_aa: CASSPQFTGELFF
d_call: -; j_call: TRBJ1-3; clone_size: -; v_call: TRBV15; cdr3_nt: TGTGCCACCAGTCCTATGAGGGGACAAGGAAACACCATATATTTT; cdr3_aa: CATSPMRGQGNTIYF
d_call: -; j_call: TRBJ2-4; clone_size: -; v_call: TRBV6-1; cdr3_nt: TGTGCCAGCAGTGAAGGGGTCGGCGGGGGCAACATTCAGTACTTC; cdr3_aa: CASSEGVGGGNIQYF
d_call: -; j_call: TRBJ1-2; clone_size: -; v_call: TRBV6-5; cdr3_nt: TGTGCCAGCAGGACCTCCGGGGGCTACACCTTC; cdr3_aa: CASRTSGGYTF
d_call: TRBD1; j_call: TRBJ1-2; clone_size: -; v_call: TRBV7-2; cdr3_nt: TGTGCCAGCAGCTTCAGACAGGGGCCTCCCTTCGATGGCTACACCTTC; cdr3_aa: CASSFRQGPPFDGYTF
d_call: -; j_call: TRBJ2-1; clone_size: -; v_call: TRBV5-8; cdr3_nt: TGTGCCAGCAGCTTGCGAATCGGCTCCTACAATGAGCAGTTCTTC; cdr3_aa: CASSLRIGSYNEQFF
d_call: -; j_call: TRBJ1-6; clone_size: -; v_call: TRBV27; cdr3_nt: TGTGCCAGCAGTTTTGGACAGTTTAATTCACCCCTCCACTTT; cdr3_aa: CASSFGQFNSPLHF
d_call: -; j_call: TRBJ1-1; clone_size: -; v_call: TRBV7-9; cdr3_nt: TGTGCCAGCAGCCCCCGGGGTAGGGACACTGAAGCTTTCTTT; cdr3_aa: CASSPRGRDTEAFF
d_call: -; j_call: TRBJ2-6; clone_size: few; v_call: TRBV19; cdr3_nt: TGTGCCAGTAGTACCCGGGACTCTGGGGCCAACGTCCTGACTTTC; cdr3_aa: CASSTRDSGANVLTF
d_call: TRBD1; j_call: TRBJ2-5; clone_size: -; v_call: TRBV11-3; cdr3_nt: TGTGCCAGCAGCCGACGGACAGGGGGAATAGAGACCCAGTACTTC; cdr3_aa: CASSRRTGGIETQYF
d_call: -; j_call: TRBJ1-1; clone_size: -; v_call: TRBV5-1; cdr3_nt: TGCGCCAGCATCACAGGGACTGAAGCTTTCTTT; cdr3_aa: CASITGTEAFF
d_call: -; j_call: TRBJ1-2; clone_size: medium-sized; v_call: TRBV27; cdr3_nt: TGTGCCAGCAGTTTAAACTCAAGGGGCGCGTTATATGGCTACACCTTC; cdr3_aa: CASSLNSRGALYGYTF
d_call: -; j_call: TRBJ2-1; clone_size: -; v_call: TRBV10-3; cdr3_nt: TGTGCCATCGCTAGAGACAATGAGCAGTTCTTC; cdr3_aa: CAIARDNEQFF
d_call: TRBD1; j_call: TRBJ1-2; clone_size: once; v_call: TRBV19; cdr3_nt: TGTGCCAGTAGTATCCCCAGGGGGCGAAACTATGGCTACACCTTC; cdr3_aa: CASSIPRGRNYGYTF
d_call: TRBD1; j_call: TRBJ1-5; clone_size: -; v_call: TRBV4-2; cdr3_nt: TGTGCCAGCAGCCAAGAGGACAGGGGTCAGCCCCAGCATTTT; cdr3_aa: CASSQEDRGQPQHF
d_call: TRBD2; j_call: TRBJ2-4; clone_size: -; v_call: TRBV24-1; cdr3_nt: TGTGCCACCAGTGATAGCGGGAGGGCCAAAAACATTCAGTACTTC; cdr3_aa: CATSDSGRAKNIQYF
d_call: TRBD2; j_call: TRBJ2-2; clone_size: -; v_call: TRBV7-8; cdr3_nt: TGTGCCAGCAGACTACTTACAGCGGGGGCCGGGAGTGGAACCGGGGAGCTGTTTTTT; cdr3_aa: CASRLLTAGAGSGTGELFF
d_call: -; j_call: TRBJ2-1; clone_size: -; v_call: TRBV3-1/TRBV3-2; cdr3_nt: TGTGCCAGCAGCCAAACCGGAGGGGTAGGGAGACCCTCCTACAATGAGCAGTTCTTC; cdr3_aa: CASSQTGGVGRPSYNEQFF
d_call: -; j_call: TRBJ2-1; clone_size: -; v_call: TRBV2; cdr3_nt: TGTGCCAGCAGTGTCGGTCGGGGGAGTTCCCTACTTAATGAGCAGTTCTTC; cdr3_aa: CASSVGRGSSLLNEQFF
d_call: TRBD2; j_call: TRBJ2-7; clone_size: -; v_call: TRBV3-1/TRBV3-2; cdr3_nt: TGTGCCAGCAGCCACCGACTAGCGGGAGCTGACGAGCAGTACTTC; cdr3_aa: CASSHRLAGADEQYF
d_call: -; j_call: TRBJ1-2; clone_size: few; v_call: TRBV10-2; cdr3_nt: TGCGCCAGCAGTTATCAGGGAGGGGACTATGGCTACACCTTC; cdr3_aa: CASSYQGGDYGYTF
d_call: -; j_call: TRBJ1-1; clone_size: -; v_call: TRBV5-4; cdr3_nt: TGTGCCAGCAGCTCCGGACTCCCGGGCGGGGTGCACACTGAAGCTTTCTTT; cdr3_aa: CASSSGLPGGVHTEAFF
d_call: TRBD1; j_call: TRBJ1-3; clone_size: -; v_call: TRBV7-3; cdr3_nt: TGTGCCAGCAGCTTAGGAGCCAGGGGGGACACCATATATTTT; cdr3_aa: CASSLGARGDTIYF